Each of the 21 T cell receptor beta chains below was sequenced from the same sample in a study of blood T cell repertoires in COVID-19. Libraries were prepared by immunoSEQ multiplex PCR; TCRdb keeps only in-frame clonotypes and omits some of them. This sample has tens of thousands of clones, with around nine tenths found just once. Material: peripheral blood. The source is a human donor in a cohort sampled during active COVID-19.

The chain recombines TRBV15 with TRBJ2-5; tentative D call: TRBD1 (7 bases). The CDR3 is made up of 15 amino acids. In germline, CDR1 is LNHNV, CDR2 YYDKDF (reference sequence). The V gene lost 5 bases and the J gene lost 5 bases, with 18 bases spanning the gap. CDR3 coding DNA: TGTGCCACCAGCTCCATCAGGGGGGTAGCGGAGACCCAGTACTTC. It codes for CATSSIRGVAETQYF.

The chain employs TRBV7-9 and TRBJ2-2, with D perhaps TRBD2 (6 bases). Deletions cut 7 bases from V and 4 bases from J, with 19 bases between. The germline V gene encodes CDR1 SEHNR and CDR2 FQNEAQ (reference sequence). This CDR3 is 16 amino acids long. The CDR3 spells CASTLRGSSGTGELFF. The CDR3 DNA follows: TGTGCCAGCACCCTACGGGGGAGTTCGGGCACCGGGGAGCTGTTTTTT.

This clone was seen a few times. This chain joins TRBV4-1 and TRBJ1-3; a weak D match, TRBD1 (5 bases). Germline V CDR1 and CDR2: MGHRA, YSYEKL. Trimming cost V 5 bases and J 2 bases, with 13 bases left between them. This CDR3 is built from 15 residues. CDR3: CASSGAGSAGNTIYF. CDR3 in DNA: TGCGCCAGCAGCGGTGCAGGGTCTGCTGGAAACACCATATATTTT.

The chain links TRBV18 to TRBJ1-1; 8 bases match TRBD1. CDR3 length: 12 residues. V shed 6 bases and J 7 bases; nucleotides not matched to a gene: 4. Looked up from germline, CDR1 is KGHSH and CDR2 is LQKENI. CDR3 nucleotide sequence: TGTGCCAGCTCCACAGGGGGGCTTGAAGCTTTCTTT. Amino acids: CASSTGGLEAFF.

The rearrangement joins TRBV3-1 (or the pseudogene TRBV3-2) to TRBJ2-2; 9 positions match TRBD2. This CDR3 has 16 amino acids. The V gene's germline CDR1 is LGHDT and CDR2 YNNKEL (reference sequence). V was clipped by 2 bases and J by 5 bases; unmatched bases: 6. This chain's CDR3 is CASSQQISGGTGELFF. The CDR3 coding sequence is TGTGCCAGCAGCCAACAAATTAGCGGGGGAACCGGGGAGCTGTTTTTT.

A remark on this clone: At one end, the junction sequence differs from germline, possibly due to a read error. The chain has TRBV7-7 and TRBJ2-5, with 10 positions matching TRBD1. This CDR3 spans 16 amino acids. The germline gives CDR1 SSHAT, CDR2 FNYEAQ (reference sequence). CDR3 sequence reads: CASSLRVGQGGETQYF. CDR3 nucleotides: TGTGCTAGCAGCCTACGAGTAGGACAGGGGGGGGAGACCCAGTACTTC.

This clone is labeled medium-sized (0.01 to 0.1%). V usage is TRBV27 and J usage is TRBJ2-1, with a tentative D call TRBD1 (5 bases). This CDR3 contains 14 residues. Germline V CDR1 and CDR2: MNHEY, SMNVEV (reference sequence). The V gene lost 3 bases and the J gene lost 8 bases, with 14 bases spanning the gap. The chain's CDR3 is CASSFRSGHDEQFF. CDR3 sequence (DNA): TGTGCCAGCAGTTTTAGGTCAGGGCACGATGAGCAGTTCTTC.

The V gene is TRBV7-3, the J gene TRBJ2-3; maybe TRBD1 (5 bases). The CDR3 runs 13 residues. Germline values: CDR1 SGHTA, CDR2 FQGTGA. The V end lost 8 bases, the J end lost 2 bases, and 11 bases lay between the germline ends. In DNA, the CDR3 is TGTGCCAGCGCATCAGGGAACACAGATACGCAGTATTTT. Its translation is CASASGNTDTQYF. The variable domain in full, with the rest retrieved from reference TRBV7-3 and TRBJ2-3, is GAGVSQTPSNKVTEKGKYVELRCDPISGHTALYWYRQSLGQGPEFLIYFQGTGAADDSGLPNDRFFAVRPEGSVSTLKIQRTERGDSAVYLCASASGNTDTQYFGPGTRLTVL.

This chain links TRBV3-1 (or the pseudogene TRBV3-2) with TRBJ1-2; D is possibly TRBD1 (6 bases). The V end lost 8 bases, the J end lost 0 bases, and 16 bases lay between the germline ends. Germline values: CDR1 LGHDT, CDR2 YNNKEL (reference sequence). The CDR3 covers 15 residues. The CDR3 sequence is CASSRYREANYGYTF. The CDR3 DNA follows: TGTGCCAGCTCTAGATACAGGGAAGCTAACTATGGCTACACCTTC.

This clone was observed once. CDR3 in amino acids: CASSIGSGGNTEAFF. CDR3 bases: TGTGCCAGTAGTATAGGTTCAGGGGGCAACACTGAAGCTTTCTTT. The rearrangement links TRBV19 to TRBJ1-1, with 8 nucleotides matching TRBD1. The CDR3 contains 15 residues. Germline CDR1 is LNHDA and CDR2 is SQIVND (reference sequence). J lost 2 bases, V lost 1 base, and 3 bases had no gene match.

The chain is built from TRBV11-2 and TRBJ1-3; 7 positions match TRBD1. The V segment lost 4 bases and the J segment 1 base; nucleotides outside the gene matches: 1. The germline gives CDR1 SGHAT, CDR2 FQNNGV. This CDR3 comprises 14 residues. In DNA form, the CDR3 reads TGTGCCAGCAGCTCGACAGGGTCTGGAAACACCATATATTTT. As protein: CASSSTGSGNTIYF.

The V call is TRBV2, the J call TRBJ1-1; D might be TRBD1 (5 bases). Per germline, CDR1 SNHLY and CDR2 FYNNEI. The CDR3 loop spans 14 amino acids. V was shortened by 6 bases and J by 4 bases, with 15 bases between the two germline ends. CDR3: CASRGGTGRTEAFF. In DNA, the CDR3 is TGTGCCAGCAGGGGGGGGACGGGTCGCACTGAAGCTTTCTTT. Drawing the rest from reference TRBV2 and TRBJ1-1, the complete variable domain is EPEVTQTPSHQVTQMGQEVILRCVPISNHLYFYWYRQILGQKVEFLVSFYNNEISEKSEIFDDQFSVERPDGSNFTLKIRSTKLEDSAMYFCASRGGTGRTEAFFGQGTRLTVV.

The CDR3 coding sequence is TGTGCCAGCAGCTACAGGGGGAGCACAGATACGCAGTATTTT. Translated: CASSYRGSTDTQYF. The V call is TRBV28, the J call TRBJ2-3; 8 nucleotides agree with TRBD1. Germline trimming cut 6 bases from V and 0 bases from J; bases unmatched to any gene: 2. CDR1 and CDR2 (germline): MDHEN, SYDVKM. The CDR3 length is 14 residues.

This clone turned up a few times. The chain combines TRBV4-2 with TRBJ2-5; TRBD2 matches 7 bases. Trimming cost V 1 base and J 5 bases; bases outside gene matches: 10. Germline CDR1 reads LGHNA; CDR2 reads YNFKEQ. The CDR3 totals 16 residues. CDR3: CASSQGSSGRGETQYF. Written as DNA, the CDR3 is TGTGCCAGCAGCCAAGGGTCTAGCGGCCGCGGGGAGACCCAGTACTTC.

The V and J genes are TRBV2 and TRBJ2-3; 7 bases line up with TRBD2. The CDR3 is 13 amino acids. The germline V gene has CDR1 SNHLY and CDR2 FYNNEI. V lost 4 bases to trimming and J lost 4 bases; unmatched junction nucleotides: 2. This chain's CDR3 is CASSAGGPDTQYF. The CDR3 coding sequence is TGTGCCAGCAGTGCGGGAGGACCAGATACGCAGTATTTT.

V is TRBV6-5 and J is TRBJ2-6, with TRBD1 matching 7 bases. CDR1 and CDR2 (germline): MNHEY, SVGAGI. The V and J ends lost 2 bases and 4 bases, in that order; junction bases with no gene match: 5. CDR3 length equals 16 residues. The CDR3 DNA reads TGTGCCAGCAGTTACGGACAGGCCCGAGGGGCCAACGTCCTGACTTTC. As protein: CASSYGQARGANVLTF.

The rearrangement uses TRBV3-1 (or the pseudogene TRBV3-2) and TRBJ2-7; 13 nucleotides line up with TRBD2. CDR1 and CDR2 from the germline V gene are LGHDT and YNNKEL (reference sequence). The CDR3 length is 14 residues. With V trimmed by 3 bases and J by 5 bases, 1 base remained unmatched. The CDR3 sequence is CASSQTSGRNEQYF. DNA for the CDR3: TGTGCCAGCAGCCAGACTAGCGGGAGGAACGAGCAGTACTTC.

The chain is built from TRBV6-5 and TRBJ2-7, with TRBD2 matching over 7 bases. This CDR3 is 15 amino acids long. J gave up 2 bases and V 7 bases, and 11 bases lay outside the gene matches. Germline-derived CDR1 and CDR2 are MNHEY and SVGAGI. The CDR3, as DNA: TGTGCCAGCAAATTGGAGGAGGGAGGGCCCTACGAGCAGTACTTC. This codes for CASKLEEGGPYEQYF.

CDR3 sequence (DNA): TGTGCCAGCTCACCAGGAGGGGAAGAGACCCAGTACTTC. Translating it yields CASSPGGEETQYF. This rearrangement joins TRBV18 to TRBJ2-5; a possible D gene is TRBD2 (6 bases). Looked up from germline, CDR1 is KGHSH and CDR2 is LQKENI. The CDR3 runs to 13 residues. The V gene lost 2 bases and the J gene lost 3 bases, with 7 bases spanning the gap. The entire variable domain, with the rest obtained from reference TRBV18 and TRBJ2-5, is as follows: NAGVMQNPRHLVRRRGQEARLRCSPMKGHSHVYWYRQLPEEGLKFMVYLQKENIIDESGMPKERFSAEFPKEGPSILRIQQVVRGDSAAYFCASSPGGEETQYFGPGTRLLVL.

This clone was counted a single time. The V and J genes are TRBV10-3 and TRBJ2-1, with TRBD1 as a possible D gene (7 bases). V lost 3 bases to trimming and J lost 1 base, with 22 bases between them. CDR3 length: 19 amino acids. Germline-derived CDR1 and CDR2 are ENHRY and SYGVKD. The CDR3 sequence: CAISDAGGLAVPSYNEQFF. CDR3 bases: TGTGCCATCAGTGATGCAGGGGGGTTAGCGGTCCCATCCTACAATGAGCAGTTCTTC.

The chain carries TRBV19 and TRBJ2-5; the match to TRBD1 covers 12 bases. CDR1 LNHDA and CDR2 SQIVND come from the germline V gene (reference sequence). The CDR3 is 15 amino acids. V trimming: 6 bases; J trimming: 4 bases; junction bases outside the gene matches: 6. Here the CDR3 reads CASSGRDRGPETQYF. The CDR3 nucleotides are TGTGCCAGTAGCGGCAGGGACAGGGGGCCAGAGACCCAGTACTTC.